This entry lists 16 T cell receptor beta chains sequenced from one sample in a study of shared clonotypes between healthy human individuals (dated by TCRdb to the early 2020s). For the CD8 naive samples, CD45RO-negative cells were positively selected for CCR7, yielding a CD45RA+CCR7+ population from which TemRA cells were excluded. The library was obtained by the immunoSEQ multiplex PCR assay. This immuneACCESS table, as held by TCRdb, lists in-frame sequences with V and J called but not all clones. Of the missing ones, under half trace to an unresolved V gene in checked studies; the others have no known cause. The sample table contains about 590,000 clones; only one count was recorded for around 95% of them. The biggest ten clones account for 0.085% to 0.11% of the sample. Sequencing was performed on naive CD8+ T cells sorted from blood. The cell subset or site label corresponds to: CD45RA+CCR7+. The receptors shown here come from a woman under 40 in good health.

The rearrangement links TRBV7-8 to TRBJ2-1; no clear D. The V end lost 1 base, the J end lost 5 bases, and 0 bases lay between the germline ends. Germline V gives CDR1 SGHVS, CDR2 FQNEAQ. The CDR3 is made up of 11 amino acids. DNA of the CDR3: TGTGCCAGCAGCTTAGACAATGAGCAGTTCTTC. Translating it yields CASSLDNEQFF.

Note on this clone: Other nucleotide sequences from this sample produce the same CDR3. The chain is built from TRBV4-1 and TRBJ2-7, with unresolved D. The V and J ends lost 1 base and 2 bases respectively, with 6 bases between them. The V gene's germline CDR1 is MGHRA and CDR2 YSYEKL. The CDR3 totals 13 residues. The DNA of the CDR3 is TGCGCCAGCAGCCAAGGAGACACCTACGAGCAGTACTTC. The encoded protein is CASSQGDTYEQYF.

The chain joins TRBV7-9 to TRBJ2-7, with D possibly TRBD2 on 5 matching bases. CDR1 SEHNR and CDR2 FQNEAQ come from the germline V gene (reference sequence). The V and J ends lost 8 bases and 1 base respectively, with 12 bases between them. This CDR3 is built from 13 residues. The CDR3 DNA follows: TGTGCCAGCGTTCTAGCCAATTCCTACGAGCAGTACTTC. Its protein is CASVLANSYEQYF.

The DNA for the CDR3 is TGTGCCATAGCCTACTACAATGAGCAGTTCTTC. Its translation: CAIAYYNEQFF. This chain connects TRBV6-1 to TRBJ2-1, with unresolved D. Germline CDR1 MNHNS, CDR2 SASEGT. The CDR3 is 11 amino acids. V shed 10 bases and J shed 3 bases, with 7 bases lying between them.

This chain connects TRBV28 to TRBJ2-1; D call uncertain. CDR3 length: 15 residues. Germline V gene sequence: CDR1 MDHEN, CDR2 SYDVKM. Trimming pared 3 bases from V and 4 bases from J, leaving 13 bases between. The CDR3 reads CASSFSPPGYNEQFF. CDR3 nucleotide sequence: TGTGCCAGCAGTTTTAGCCCGCCCGGATACAATGAGCAGTTCTTC.

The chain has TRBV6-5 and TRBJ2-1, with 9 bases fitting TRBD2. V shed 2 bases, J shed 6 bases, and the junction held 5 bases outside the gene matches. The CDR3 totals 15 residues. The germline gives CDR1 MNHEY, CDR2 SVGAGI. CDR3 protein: CASSYGTSRGNEQFF. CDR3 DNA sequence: TGTGCCAGCAGTTACGGGACTAGCCGGGGCAATGAGCAGTTCTTC.

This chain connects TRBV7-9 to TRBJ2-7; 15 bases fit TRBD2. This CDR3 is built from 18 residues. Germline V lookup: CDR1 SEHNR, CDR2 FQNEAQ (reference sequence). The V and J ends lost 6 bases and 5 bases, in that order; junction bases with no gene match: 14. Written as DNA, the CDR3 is TGTGCCAGCAGTCCCTCCGCCGGGACTAGCGGGAGGATAAACGAGCAGTACTTC. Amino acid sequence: CASSPSAGTSGRINEQYF.

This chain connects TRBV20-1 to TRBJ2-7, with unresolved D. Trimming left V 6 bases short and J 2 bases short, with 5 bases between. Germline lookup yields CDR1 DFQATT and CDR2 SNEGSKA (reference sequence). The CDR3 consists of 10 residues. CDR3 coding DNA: TGCAGTGCCGAAACCTACGAGCAGTACTTC. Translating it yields CSAETYEQYF.

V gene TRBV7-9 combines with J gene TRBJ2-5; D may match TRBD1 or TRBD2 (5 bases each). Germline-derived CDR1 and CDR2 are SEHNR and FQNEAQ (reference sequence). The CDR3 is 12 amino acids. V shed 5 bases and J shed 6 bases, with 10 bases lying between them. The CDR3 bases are TGTGCCAGCAGCCCGGGGACCAAGACCCAGTACTTC. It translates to CASSPGTKTQYF. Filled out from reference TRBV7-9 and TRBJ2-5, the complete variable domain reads DTGVSQNPRHKITKRGQNVTFRCDPISEHNRLYWYRQTLGQGPEFLTYFQNEAQLEKSRLLSDRFSAERPKGSFSTLEIQRTEQGDSAMYLCASSPGTKTQYFGPGTRLLVL.

CDR3 nucleotide sequence: TGCGCCAGCAGCCCCGAATGGACAGGGCTGAATGAGCAGTTCTTC. Translated: CASSPEWTGLNEQFF. This rearrangement joins TRBV5-1 to TRBJ2-1, with TRBD1 identical over 8 bases. The CDR3 covers 15 residues. The V segment lost 4 bases and the J segment 7 bases; nucleotides outside the gene matches: 10. The germline V gene has CDR1 SGHRS and CDR2 YFSETQ.

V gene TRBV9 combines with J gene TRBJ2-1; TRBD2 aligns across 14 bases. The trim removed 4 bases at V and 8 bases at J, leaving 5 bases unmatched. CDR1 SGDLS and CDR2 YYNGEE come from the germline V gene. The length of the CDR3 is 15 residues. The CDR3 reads CASSPRLAGGDEQFF. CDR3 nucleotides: TGTGCCAGCAGCCCCCGACTAGCGGGGGGGGATGAGCAGTTCTTC.

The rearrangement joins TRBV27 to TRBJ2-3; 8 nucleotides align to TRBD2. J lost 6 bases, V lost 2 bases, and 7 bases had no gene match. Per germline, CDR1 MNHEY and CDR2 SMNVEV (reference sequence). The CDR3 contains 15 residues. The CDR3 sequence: CASSLGTSGPDTQYF. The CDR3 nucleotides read TGTGCCAGCAGTTTAGGTACTAGCGGCCCGGATACGCAGTATTTT.

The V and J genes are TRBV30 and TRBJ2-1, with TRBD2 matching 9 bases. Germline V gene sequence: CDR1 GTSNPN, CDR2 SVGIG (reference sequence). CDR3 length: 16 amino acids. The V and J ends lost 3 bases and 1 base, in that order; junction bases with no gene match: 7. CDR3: CAWSPWLAGSYNEQFF. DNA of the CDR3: TGTGCCTGGAGCCCCTGGCTAGCGGGATCCTACAATGAGCAGTTCTTC.

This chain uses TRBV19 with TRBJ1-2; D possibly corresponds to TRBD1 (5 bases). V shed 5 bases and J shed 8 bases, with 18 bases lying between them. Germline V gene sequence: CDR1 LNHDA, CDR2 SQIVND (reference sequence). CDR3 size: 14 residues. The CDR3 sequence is CASSQQVPLMGYTF. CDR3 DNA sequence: TGTGCCAGTAGTCAACAGGTCCCATTAATGGGCTACACCTTC.

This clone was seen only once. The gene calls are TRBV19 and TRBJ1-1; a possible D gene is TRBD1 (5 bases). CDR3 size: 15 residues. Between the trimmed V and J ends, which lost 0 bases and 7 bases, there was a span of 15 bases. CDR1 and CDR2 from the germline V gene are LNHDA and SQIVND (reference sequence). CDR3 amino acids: CASSIDREGPGEAFF. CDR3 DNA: TGTGCCAGTAGTATAGATCGAGAGGGGCCTGGTGAAGCTTTCTTT.

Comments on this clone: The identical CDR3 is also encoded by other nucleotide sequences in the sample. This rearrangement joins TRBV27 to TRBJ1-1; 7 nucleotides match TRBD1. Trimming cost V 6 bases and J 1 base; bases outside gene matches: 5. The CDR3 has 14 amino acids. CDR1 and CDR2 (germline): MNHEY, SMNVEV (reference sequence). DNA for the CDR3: TGTGCCAGCAGGCCGACAGGGACGAACACTGAAGCTTTCTTT. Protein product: CASRPTGTNTEAFF.